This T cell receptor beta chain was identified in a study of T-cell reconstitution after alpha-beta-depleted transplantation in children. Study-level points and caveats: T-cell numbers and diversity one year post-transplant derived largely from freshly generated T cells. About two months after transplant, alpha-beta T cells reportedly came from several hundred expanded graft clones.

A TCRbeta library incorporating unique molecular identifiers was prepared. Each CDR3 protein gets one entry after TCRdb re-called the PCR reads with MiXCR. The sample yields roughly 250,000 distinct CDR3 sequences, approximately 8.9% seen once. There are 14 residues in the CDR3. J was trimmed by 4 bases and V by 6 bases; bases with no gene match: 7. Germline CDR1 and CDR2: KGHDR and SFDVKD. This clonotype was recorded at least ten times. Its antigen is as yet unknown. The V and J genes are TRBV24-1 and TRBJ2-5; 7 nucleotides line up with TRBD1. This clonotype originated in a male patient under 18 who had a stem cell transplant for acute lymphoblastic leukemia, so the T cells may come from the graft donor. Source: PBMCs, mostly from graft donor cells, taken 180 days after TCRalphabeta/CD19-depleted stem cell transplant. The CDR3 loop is CATSKTRQGETQYF. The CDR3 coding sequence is TGTGCCACCAGTAAAACCAGACAGGGAGAGACCCAGTACTTC.